The 11 T cell receptor beta chains given below trace back to one sample, sequenced in a study of radiotherapy plus CTLA-4 blockade in lung cancer. Produced via immunoSEQ multiplex PCR; TCRdb's table is partial and in-frame only. Of about 32,000 clones in the sample, roughly three quarters are singletons; the top ten hold around an eighth. The sequences come from peripheral blood, collected from a patient treated with radiotherapy plus ipilimumab. The source is a human donor with non-small cell lung cancer that progressed on radiotherapy plus ipilimumab.

J is TRBJ1-1 and V is TRBV6-5, with D tentatively TRBD1 (5 bases). Trimming pared 2 bases from V and 8 bases from J, leaving 9 bases between. This CDR3 contains 12 residues. Per the germline V gene, CDR1 is MNHEY and CDR2 is SVGAGI. CDR3 sequence: CASSYQQAEAFF. DNA for the CDR3: TGTGCCAGCAGTTACCAACAGGCCGAAGCTTTCTTT.

The rearrangement joins TRBV10-3 to TRBJ2-5, with TRBD1 matching 9 bases. Per the germline V gene, CDR1 is ENHRY and CDR2 is SYGVKD. J gave up 7 bases and V 2 bases, and 8 bases lay outside the gene matches. This CDR3 contains 15 residues. CDR3 nucleotides: TGTGCCATCAGTGAGCGGGACAGGGTGGAAGGGACCCAGTACTTC. As protein: CAISERDRVEGTQYF.

The rearrangement joins TRBV5-4 to TRBJ1-1; D is undetermined. CDR1 is SGHNT and CDR2 is YYREEE in the germline V gene (reference sequence). The CDR3 runs 15 residues. Deletions cut 0 bases from V and 1 base from J, with 10 bases between. CDR3 region: CASSLVERANTEAFF. The CDR3 nucleotides are TGTGCCAGCAGCTTGGTTGAAAGGGCGAACACTGAAGCTTTCTTT.

This chain connects TRBV11-2 to TRBJ2-7; TRBD1 matches at 7 bases. Trimming removed 8 bases from V and 0 bases from J; junction bases left unmatched: 4. The CDR3 loop spans 13 amino acids. Germline V CDR1 and CDR2: SGHAT, FQNNGV. CDR3: CASEDRSSYEQYF. The CDR3 nucleotides read TGTGCCAGCGAGGACAGGAGCTCCTACGAGCAGTACTTC.

The chain is built from TRBV28 and TRBJ2-2, with TRBD2 identical over 8 bases. The CDR3 contains 14 residues. With 8 bases clipped from V and 0 bases from J, the junction kept 2 bases outside the gene matches. CDR1 and CDR2 (germline): MDHEN, SYDVKM. The CDR3 loop reads CASRGGTNTGELFF. The CDR3 DNA sequence: TGTGCCAGCCGCGGGGGGACGAACACCGGGGAGCTGTTTTTT. The entire variable domain, with the rest obtained from reference TRBV28 and TRBJ2-2, is as follows: DVKVTQSSRYLVKRTGEKVFLECVQDMDHENMFWYRQDPGLGLRLIYFSYDVKMKEKGDIPEGYSVSREKKERFSLILESASTNQTSMYLCASRGGTNTGELFFGEGSRLTVL.

The chain couples TRBV7-2 to TRBJ1-1, with D perhaps matching TRBD1 (6 bases). The germline V gene encodes CDR1 SGHTA and CDR2 FQGNSA. Trimming stripped 5 bases from V and 1 base from J, with 14 bases between. This CDR3 is 15 amino acids long. The CDR3 loop reads CASSTSRQANTEAFF. The CDR3 DNA sequence: TGTGCCAGCAGCACCAGCCGACAGGCGAACACTGAAGCTTTCTTT.

The chain combines TRBV7-9 with TRBJ2-7, with TRBD1 matching 7 bases. The V and J ends lost 7 bases and 5 bases, in that order; junction bases with no gene match: 8. CDR3 length: 13 residues. Germline CDR1 is SEHNR and CDR2 is FQNEAQ (reference sequence). This CDR3 is CASNPTGRDEQYF. Here the CDR3 DNA reads TGTGCCAGCAATCCGACAGGGCGAGACGAGCAGTACTTC.

This chain uses TRBV11-1 with TRBJ1-2, with unresolved D. Trimming left V 5 bases short and J 3 bases short, with 10 bases between. Looked up from germline, CDR1 is SGHAT and CDR2 is FQDESV (reference sequence). This CDR3 is built from 13 residues. The CDR3 reads CASSPDGDYGYTF. The CDR3 DNA follows: TGTGCCAGCAGCCCCGACGGAGACTATGGCTACACCTTC.

About this clone itself: A junction boundary mismatches the germline segment, possibly from a read error. The V call is TRBV27, the J call TRBJ2-1; D possibly corresponds to TRBD1 (5 bases). CDR1 is MNHEY and CDR2 is SMNVEV in the germline V gene (reference sequence). This CDR3 region has 15 residues. CDR3 residues: CASGEGVSSYNEQLF. The DNA for the CDR3 is TGTGCCAGCGGGGAAGGGGTAAGCTCCTACAATGAGCAGCTCTTC.

The V gene is TRBV11-2, the J gene TRBJ1-1; no reliable D call. V shed 3 bases and J shed 10 bases, with 18 bases lying between them. The CDR3 extends over 14 amino acids. Germline CDR1 reads SGHAT; CDR2 reads FQNNGV. The CDR3 DNA reads as TGTGCCAGCAGCTTTTCCGCTGTTGATGTGGTAGCTTTCTTT. It specifies CASSFSAVDVVAFF.

V is TRBV19 and J is TRBJ2-7; 11 bases match TRBD1. V lost 7 bases and J lost 3; bases outside the gene matches: 8. CDR3 size: 15 residues. Germline CDR1 reads LNHDA; CDR2 reads SQIVND (reference sequence). CDR3: CASNPGTGGIYEQYF. The CDR3 nucleotides read TGTGCCAGTAACCCCGGGACAGGGGGAATCTACGAGCAGTACTTC.